This T cell receptor beta chain was recorded in a study of T cells in Graves' hyperthyroidism and ophthalmopathy. The V and J ends lost 7 bases and 11 bases respectively, with 17 bases between them. This CDR3 is 12 amino acids long. Germline CDR1 MNHGY, CDR2 SVAAGI. Diagnosis rested on symptoms, serum thyroxine and TRAb, thyroid ultrasound, and orbital computed tomography. What was amplified from RNA transcripts were TCR beta CDR3 regions. The HTBI primer set served for first-round RT-PCR of the TCR CDR3. TCRdb re-called the multiplex PCR reads through MiXCR, storing one row per CDR3 protein. The sample lists roughly 500,000 distinct CDR3 sequences; around 45% were seen once.

Sequencing used peripheral blood or thyroid tissue (not recorded which). This sequence was found in an adult woman with Graves' disease, either hyperthyroidism or ophthalmopathy (not recorded which). V usage is TRBV6-9 and J usage is TRBJ1-1, with a weak D call TRBD1 (6 bases). The CDR3 region has the DNA TGTGCCAGCACCGGACAGACCAGCTTTGCTTTCTTT. Translation: CASTGQTSFAFF.